The clone carrying this T cell receptor (beta chain) was counted at least ten times. The antigen remains undetermined. TCR cDNA libraries came from RNA via a modified published protocol. MiXCR was run by TCRdb on the 5' RACE reads, yielding one entry per CDR3 protein. In the table there are a few hundred thousand distinct CDR3 sequences, over 25% of which are singletons. The data were obtained in a study of identical twins' blood T cells. Across the study: Some 52 million reads came from about 12 libraries, six alpha, six beta.

Three pairs of healthy female monozygous twins were the donors. V shed 3 bases and J shed 1 base, with 7 bases lying between them. This CDR3 contains 13 residues. Looked up from germline, CDR1 is SEHNR and CDR2 is FQNEAQ (reference sequence). Study-wide points: Even for out-of-frame TCRbeta, twins reportedly shared V gene usage much more than unrelated donors.

The TCR originated in a woman between 18 and 50 years old in good health. Sequences were obtained from PBMCs. V gene TRBV7-9 combines with J gene TRBJ2-7, with D maybe TRBD2 (6 bases). In DNA, the CDR3 is TGTGCCAGCAGCTTCGGAGGGTCCTACGAGCAGTACTTC. Its translation: CASSFGGSYEQYF.